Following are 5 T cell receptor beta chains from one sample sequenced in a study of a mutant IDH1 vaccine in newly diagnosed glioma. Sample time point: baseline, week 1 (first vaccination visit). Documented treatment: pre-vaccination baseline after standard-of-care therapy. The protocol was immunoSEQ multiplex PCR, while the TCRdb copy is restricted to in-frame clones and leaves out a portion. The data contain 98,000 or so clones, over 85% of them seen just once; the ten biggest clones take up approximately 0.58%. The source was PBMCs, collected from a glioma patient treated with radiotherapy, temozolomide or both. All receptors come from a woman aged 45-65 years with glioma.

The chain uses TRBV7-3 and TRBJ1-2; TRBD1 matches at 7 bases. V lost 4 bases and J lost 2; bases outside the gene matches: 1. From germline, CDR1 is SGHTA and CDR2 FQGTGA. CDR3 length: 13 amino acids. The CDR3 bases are TGTGCCAGCAGCTCGACAGGGAACTATGGCTACACCTTC. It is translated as CASSSTGNYGYTF.

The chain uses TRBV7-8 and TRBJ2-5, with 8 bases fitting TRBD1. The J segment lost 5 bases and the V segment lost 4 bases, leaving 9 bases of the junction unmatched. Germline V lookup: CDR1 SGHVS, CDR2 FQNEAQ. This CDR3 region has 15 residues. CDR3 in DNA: TGTGCCAGCAGCTCCGTGACAGGGGATAGCGAGACCCAGTACTTC. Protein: CASSSVTGDSETQYF.

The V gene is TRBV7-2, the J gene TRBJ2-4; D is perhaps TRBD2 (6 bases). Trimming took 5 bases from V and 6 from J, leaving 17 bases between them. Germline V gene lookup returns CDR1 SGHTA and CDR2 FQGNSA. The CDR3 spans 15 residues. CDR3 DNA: TGTGCCAGCAGCCCCACTTCGGGACTCTTAAACATTCAGTACTTC. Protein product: CASSPTSGLLNIQYF.

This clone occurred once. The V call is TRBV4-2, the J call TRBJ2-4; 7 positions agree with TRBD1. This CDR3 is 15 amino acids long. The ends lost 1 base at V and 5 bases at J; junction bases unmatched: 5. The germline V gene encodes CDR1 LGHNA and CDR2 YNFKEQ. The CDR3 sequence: CASSQAGTAENIQYF. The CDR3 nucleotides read TGTGCCAGCAGCCAAGCCGGGACAGCAGAAAACATTCAGTACTTC.

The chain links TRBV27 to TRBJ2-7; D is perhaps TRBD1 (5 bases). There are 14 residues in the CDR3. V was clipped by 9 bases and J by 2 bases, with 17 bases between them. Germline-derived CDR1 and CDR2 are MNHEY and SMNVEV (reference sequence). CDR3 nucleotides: TGTGCCAGTCAAATGGGGCCCATAACCTACGAGCAGTACTTC. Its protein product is CASQMGPITYEQYF.